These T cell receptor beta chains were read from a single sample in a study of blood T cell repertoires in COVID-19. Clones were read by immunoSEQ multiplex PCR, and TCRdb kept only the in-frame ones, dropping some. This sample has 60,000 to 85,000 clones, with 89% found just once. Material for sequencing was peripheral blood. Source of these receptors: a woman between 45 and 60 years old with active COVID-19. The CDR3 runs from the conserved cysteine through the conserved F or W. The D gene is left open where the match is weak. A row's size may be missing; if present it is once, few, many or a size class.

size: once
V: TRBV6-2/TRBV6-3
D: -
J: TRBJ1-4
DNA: TGTGCCAGCAGCCCTAGTCAGTGGTCTGCAACTAATGAAAAACTGTTTTTT
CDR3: CASSPSQWSATNEKLFF

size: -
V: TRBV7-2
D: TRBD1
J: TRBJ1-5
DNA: TGTGCCAGCAGCTGGGACAGAAATCAGCCCCAGCATTTT
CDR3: CASSWDRNQPQHF

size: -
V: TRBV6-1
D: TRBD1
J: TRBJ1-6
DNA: TGTGCCAGCAGTGCCCCGGACAGGGGGTTCAATTCACCCCTCCACTTT
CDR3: CASSAPDRGFNSPLHF

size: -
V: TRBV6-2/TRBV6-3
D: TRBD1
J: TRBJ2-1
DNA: TGTGCCAGCAGTCCCAGGACAGGGGTGGCCTATAATGAGCAGTTCTTC
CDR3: CASSPRTGVAYNEQFF

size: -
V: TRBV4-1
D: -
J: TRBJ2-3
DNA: TGCGCCAGCAGCGATCGGACAGCCACAGATACGCAGTATTTT
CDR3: CASSDRTATDTQYF

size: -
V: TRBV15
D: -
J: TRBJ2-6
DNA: TGTGCCACCAGCGGAGGGGCGAATGGGGCCAACGTCCTGACTTTC
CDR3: CATSGGANGANVLTF

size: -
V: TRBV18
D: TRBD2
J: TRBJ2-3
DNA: TGTGCCAGCTCACCAGGCGGGAGAAACACAGATACGCAGTATTTT
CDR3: CASSPGGRNTDTQYF

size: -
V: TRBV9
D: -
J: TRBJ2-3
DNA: TGTGCCAGCAGCGTAGAAGGGGGAGTTTCTAGCACAGATACGCAGTATTTT
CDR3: CASSVEGGVSSTDTQYF

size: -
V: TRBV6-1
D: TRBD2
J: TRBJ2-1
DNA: TGTGCCAGCAGTGTCACACTAGCGGGAGAGTGGAATGAGCAGTTCTTC
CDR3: CASSVTLAGEWNEQFF

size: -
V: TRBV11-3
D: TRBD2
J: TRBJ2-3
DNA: TGTGCCAGCAGCCCTAGGGTAGCGGGACGAACATCGCAGTATTTT
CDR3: CASSPRVAGRTSQYF

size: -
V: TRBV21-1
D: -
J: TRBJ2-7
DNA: TGTGCCAGCATCCTAGAGGGGGTTGTGGGCGGGAGAGTGGACGAGCAGTACTTC
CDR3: CASILEGVVGGRVDEQYF

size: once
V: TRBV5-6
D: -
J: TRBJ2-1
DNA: TGTGCCAGCAGTCCTTTATCGGACTGGAACAATGAGCAGTTCTTC
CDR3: CASSPLSDWNNEQFF

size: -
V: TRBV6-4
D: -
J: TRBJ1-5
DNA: TGTGCCAGCAGTGACTCTTTGGAGAGCAATCAGCCCCAGCATTTT
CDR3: CASSDSLESNQPQHF

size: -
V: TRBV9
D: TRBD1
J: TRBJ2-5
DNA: TGTGCCAGCAGCCCGAGGGACAGGGGAATCGAGACCCAGTACTTC
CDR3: CASSPRDRGIETQYF

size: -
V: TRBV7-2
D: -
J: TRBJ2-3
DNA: TGTGCCAGCAGCTTAGGAGTGTACGCAGATACGCAGTATTTT
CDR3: CASSLGVYADTQYF

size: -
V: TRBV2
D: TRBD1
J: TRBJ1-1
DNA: TGTGCCAGCAGTGATGCACAGGGGGCTTTCTTT
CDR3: CASSDAQGAFF

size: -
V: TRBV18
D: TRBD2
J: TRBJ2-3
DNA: TGTGCCAGCCCCGGACTAGCGGGAGTAGCAGATACGCAGTATTTT
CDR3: CASPGLAGVADTQYF

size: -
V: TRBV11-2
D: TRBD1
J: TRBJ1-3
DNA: TGTGCCAGCAGCTCGGACAGGACCACTGGAAACACCATATATTTT
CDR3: CASSSDRTTGNTIYF

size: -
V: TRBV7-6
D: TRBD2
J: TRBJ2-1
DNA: TGTGCCAGCAGCTTAGTTGCTAGCGGGGCTAACAATGAGCAGTTCTTC
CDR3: CASSLVASGANNEQFF

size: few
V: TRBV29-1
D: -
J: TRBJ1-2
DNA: TGCAGCGTTGGAAGAGGGGAGGAGAGCTATGGCTACACCTTC
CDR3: CSVGRGEESYGYTF

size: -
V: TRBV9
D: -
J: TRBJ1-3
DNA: TGTGCCAGCAGCGTAGGACCTCCAGAGGTGGGAAACACCATATATTTT
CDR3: CASSVGPPEVGNTIYF

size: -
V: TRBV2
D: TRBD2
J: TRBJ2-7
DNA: TGTGCCAGCAGTGATCTTAAGGGACTAGTATATGAGCAGTACTTC
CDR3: CASSDLKGLVYEQYF

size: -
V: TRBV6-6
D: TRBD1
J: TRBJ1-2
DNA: TGTGCCAGCAGAGACAGCAAAACCAGGGGGAAATATGGCTACACCTTC
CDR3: CASRDSKTRGKYGYTF

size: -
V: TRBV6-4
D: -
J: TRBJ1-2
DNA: TGTGCCACCAGGGAAACAGAGGGAGGCTACACCTTC
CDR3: CATRETEGGYTF

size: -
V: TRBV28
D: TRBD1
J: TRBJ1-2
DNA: TGTGCCACCCGGACAGGGACGTCGTTAGGCTACACCTTC
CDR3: CATRTGTSLGYTF